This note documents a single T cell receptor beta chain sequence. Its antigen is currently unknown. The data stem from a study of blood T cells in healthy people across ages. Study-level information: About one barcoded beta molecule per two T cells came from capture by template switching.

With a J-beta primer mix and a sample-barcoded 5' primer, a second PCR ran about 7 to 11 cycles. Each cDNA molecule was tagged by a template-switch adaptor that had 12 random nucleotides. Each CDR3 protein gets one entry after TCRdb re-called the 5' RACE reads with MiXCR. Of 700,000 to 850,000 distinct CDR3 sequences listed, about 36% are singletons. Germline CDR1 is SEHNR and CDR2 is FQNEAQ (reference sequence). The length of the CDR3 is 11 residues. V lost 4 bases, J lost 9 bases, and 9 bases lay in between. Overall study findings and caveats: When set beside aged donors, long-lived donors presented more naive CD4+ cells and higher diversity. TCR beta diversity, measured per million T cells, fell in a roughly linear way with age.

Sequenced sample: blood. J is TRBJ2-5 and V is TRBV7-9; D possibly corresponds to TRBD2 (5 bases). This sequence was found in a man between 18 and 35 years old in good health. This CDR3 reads CASSSEDSQYF. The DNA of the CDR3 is TGTGCCAGCAGCTCGGAGGACTCCCAGTACTTC.